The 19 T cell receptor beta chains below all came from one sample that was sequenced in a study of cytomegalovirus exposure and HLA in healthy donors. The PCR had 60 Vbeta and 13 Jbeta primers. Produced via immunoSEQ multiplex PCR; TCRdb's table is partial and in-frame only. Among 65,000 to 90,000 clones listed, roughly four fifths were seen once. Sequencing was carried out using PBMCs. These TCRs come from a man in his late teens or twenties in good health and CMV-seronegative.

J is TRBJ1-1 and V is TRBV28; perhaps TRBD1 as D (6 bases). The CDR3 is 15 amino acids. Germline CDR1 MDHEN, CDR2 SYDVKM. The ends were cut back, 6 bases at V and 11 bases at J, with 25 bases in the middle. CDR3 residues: CASSRRWGRRSWAFF. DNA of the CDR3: TGTGCCAGCAGCCGCCGATGGGGGCGCCGATCTTGGGCTTTCTTT.

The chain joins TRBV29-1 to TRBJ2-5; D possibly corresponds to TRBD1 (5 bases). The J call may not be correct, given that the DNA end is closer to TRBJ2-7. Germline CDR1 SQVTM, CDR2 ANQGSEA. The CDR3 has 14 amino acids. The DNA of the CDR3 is TGCAGCGTTGAAAAAGGGGTGATGAGCCACGAGCAGTACTTC. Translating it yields CSVEKGVMSHEQYF.

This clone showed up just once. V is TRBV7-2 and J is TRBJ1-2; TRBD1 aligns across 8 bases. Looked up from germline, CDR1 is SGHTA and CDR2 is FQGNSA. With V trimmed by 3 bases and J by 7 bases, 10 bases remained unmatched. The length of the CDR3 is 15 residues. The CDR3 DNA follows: TGTGCCAGCAGCTTGGGCAGGGGGCGAGCCGGTGGCTACACCTTC. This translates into CASSLGRGRAGGYTF.

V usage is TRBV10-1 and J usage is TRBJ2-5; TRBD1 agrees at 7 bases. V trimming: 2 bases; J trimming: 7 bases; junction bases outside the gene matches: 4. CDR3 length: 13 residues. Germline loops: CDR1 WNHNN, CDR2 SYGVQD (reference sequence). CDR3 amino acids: CASSEPTGRTQYF. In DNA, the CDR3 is TGCGCCAGCAGTGAGCCGACAGGGAGGACCCAGTACTTC.

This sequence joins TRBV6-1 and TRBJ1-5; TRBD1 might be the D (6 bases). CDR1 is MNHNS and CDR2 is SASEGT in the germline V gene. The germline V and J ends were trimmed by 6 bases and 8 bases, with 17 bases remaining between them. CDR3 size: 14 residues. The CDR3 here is CASRAGAGLKPQHF. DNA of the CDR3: TGTGCCAGCAGGGCAGGGGCGGGCCTCAAGCCCCAGCATTTT.

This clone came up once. CDR3 loop: CASRRTSGTLGDTQYF. CDR3 DNA sequence: TGTGCCAGCAGACGGACTAGCGGGACCTTAGGGGATACGCAGTATTTT. The rearrangement uses TRBV5-4 and TRBJ2-3; 12 nucleotides line up with TRBD2. CDR3 size: 16 residues. With 5 bases clipped from V and 6 bases from J, the junction kept 10 bases outside the gene matches. CDR1 SGHNT and CDR2 YYREEE come from the germline V gene (reference sequence).

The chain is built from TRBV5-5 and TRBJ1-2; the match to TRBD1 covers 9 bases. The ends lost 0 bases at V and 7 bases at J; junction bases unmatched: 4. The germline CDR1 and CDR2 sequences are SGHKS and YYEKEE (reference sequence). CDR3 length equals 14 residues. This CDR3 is CASSLVRDRAGYTF. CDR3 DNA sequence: TGTGCCAGCAGCTTGGTGAGGGACAGGGCTGGCTACACCTTC.

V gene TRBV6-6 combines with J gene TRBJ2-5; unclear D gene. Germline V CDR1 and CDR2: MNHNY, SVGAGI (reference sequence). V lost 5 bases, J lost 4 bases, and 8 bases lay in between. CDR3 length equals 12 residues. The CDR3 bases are TGTGCCAGCAGTGCACTTGGAGAGACCCAGTACTTC. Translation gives CASSALGETQYF.

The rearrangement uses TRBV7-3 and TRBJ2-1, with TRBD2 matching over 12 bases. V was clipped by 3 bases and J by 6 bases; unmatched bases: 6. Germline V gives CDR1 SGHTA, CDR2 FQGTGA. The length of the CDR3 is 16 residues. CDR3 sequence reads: CASSFTSGRSLNEQFF. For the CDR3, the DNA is TGTGCCAGCAGCTTCACTAGCGGGAGGTCTCTCAATGAGCAGTTCTTC.

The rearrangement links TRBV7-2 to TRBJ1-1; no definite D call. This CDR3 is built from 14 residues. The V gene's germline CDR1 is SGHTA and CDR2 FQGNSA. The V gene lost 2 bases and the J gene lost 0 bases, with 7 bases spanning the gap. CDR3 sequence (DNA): TGTGCCAGCAGCTTATTACATATGAACACTGAAGCTTTCTTT. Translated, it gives CASSLLHMNTEAFF. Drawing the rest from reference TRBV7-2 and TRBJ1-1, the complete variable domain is GAGVSQSPSNKVTEKGKDVELRCDPISGHTALYWYRQSLGQGLEFLIYFQGNSAPDKSGLPSDRFSAERTGGSVSTLTIQRTQQEDSAVYLCASSLLHMNTEAFFGQGTRLTVV.

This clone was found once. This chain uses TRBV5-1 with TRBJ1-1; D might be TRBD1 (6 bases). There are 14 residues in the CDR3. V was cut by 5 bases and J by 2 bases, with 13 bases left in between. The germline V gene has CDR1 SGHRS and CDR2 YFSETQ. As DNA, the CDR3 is TGCGCCAGCAGACGGGACACATCTAACACTGAAGCTTTCTTT. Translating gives CASRRDTSNTEAFF.

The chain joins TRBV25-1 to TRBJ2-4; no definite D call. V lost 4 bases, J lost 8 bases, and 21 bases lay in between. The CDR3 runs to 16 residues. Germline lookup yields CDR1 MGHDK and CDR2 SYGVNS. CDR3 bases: TGTGCCAGCAGTGCCCCGGCCGCCAGACTGGAAGACATTCAGTACTTC. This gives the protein CASSAPAARLEDIQYF.

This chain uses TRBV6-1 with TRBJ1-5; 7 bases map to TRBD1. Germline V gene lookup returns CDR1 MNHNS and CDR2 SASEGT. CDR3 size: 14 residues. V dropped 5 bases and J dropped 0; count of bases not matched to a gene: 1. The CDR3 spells CASSRQGSNQPQHF. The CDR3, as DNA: TGTGCCAGCAGTCGACAGGGTAGCAATCAGCCCCAGCATTTT.

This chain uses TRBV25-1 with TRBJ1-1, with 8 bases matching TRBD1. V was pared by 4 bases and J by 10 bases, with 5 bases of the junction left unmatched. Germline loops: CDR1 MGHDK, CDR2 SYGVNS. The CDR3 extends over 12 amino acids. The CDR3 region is CASSGQGRGAFF. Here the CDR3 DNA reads TGTGCCAGCAGTGGACAGGGGCGGGGAGCTTTCTTT. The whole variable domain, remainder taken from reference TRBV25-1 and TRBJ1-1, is EADIYQTPRYLVIGTGKKITLECSQTMGHDKMYWYQQDPGMELHLIHYSYGVNSTEKGDLSSESTVSRIRTEHFPLTLESARPSHTSQYLCASSGQGRGAFFGQGTRLTVV.

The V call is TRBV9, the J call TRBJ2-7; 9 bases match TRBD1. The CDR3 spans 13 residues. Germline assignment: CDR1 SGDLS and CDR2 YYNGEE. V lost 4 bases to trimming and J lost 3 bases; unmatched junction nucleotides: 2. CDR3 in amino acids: CASSLGQGYEQYF. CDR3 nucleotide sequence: TGTGCCAGCAGCTTGGGACAGGGCTACGAGCAGTACTTC. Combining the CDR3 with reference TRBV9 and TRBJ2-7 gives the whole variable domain DSGVTQTPKHLITATGQRVTLRCSPRSGDLSVYWYQQSLDQGLQFLIQYYNGEERAKGNILERFSAQQFPDLHSELNLSSLELGDSALYFCASSLGQGYEQYFGPGTRLTVT.

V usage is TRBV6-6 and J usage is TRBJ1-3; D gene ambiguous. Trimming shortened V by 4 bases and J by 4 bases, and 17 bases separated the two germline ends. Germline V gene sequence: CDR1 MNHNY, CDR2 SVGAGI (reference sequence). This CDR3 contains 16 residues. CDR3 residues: CASSSRPTSRGNTIYF. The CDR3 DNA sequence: TGTGCCAGCAGTTCACGGCCTACTAGTCGCGGAAACACCATATATTTT.

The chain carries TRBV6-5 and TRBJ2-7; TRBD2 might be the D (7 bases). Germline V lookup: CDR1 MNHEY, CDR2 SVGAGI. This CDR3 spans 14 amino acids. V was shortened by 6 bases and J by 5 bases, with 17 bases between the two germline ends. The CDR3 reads CASSLVRGAHEQYF. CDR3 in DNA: TGTGCCAGCAGCCTCGTTCGGGGGGCCCACGAGCAGTACTTC.

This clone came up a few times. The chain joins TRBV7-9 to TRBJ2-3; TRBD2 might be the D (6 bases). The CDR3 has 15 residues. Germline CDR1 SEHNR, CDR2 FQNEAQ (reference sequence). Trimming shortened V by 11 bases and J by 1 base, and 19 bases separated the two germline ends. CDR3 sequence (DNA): TGTGCCTGGTCCGGAGGGGAAGGTGGCACAGATACGCAGTATTTT. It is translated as CAWSGGEGGTDTQYF.

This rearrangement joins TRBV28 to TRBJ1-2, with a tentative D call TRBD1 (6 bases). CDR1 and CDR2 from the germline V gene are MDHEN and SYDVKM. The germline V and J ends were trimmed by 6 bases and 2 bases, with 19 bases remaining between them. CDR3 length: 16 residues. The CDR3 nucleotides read TGTGCCAGCAGCCCATCCGGGACATATGTAAACTATGGCTACACCTTC. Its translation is CASSPSGTYVNYGYTF.